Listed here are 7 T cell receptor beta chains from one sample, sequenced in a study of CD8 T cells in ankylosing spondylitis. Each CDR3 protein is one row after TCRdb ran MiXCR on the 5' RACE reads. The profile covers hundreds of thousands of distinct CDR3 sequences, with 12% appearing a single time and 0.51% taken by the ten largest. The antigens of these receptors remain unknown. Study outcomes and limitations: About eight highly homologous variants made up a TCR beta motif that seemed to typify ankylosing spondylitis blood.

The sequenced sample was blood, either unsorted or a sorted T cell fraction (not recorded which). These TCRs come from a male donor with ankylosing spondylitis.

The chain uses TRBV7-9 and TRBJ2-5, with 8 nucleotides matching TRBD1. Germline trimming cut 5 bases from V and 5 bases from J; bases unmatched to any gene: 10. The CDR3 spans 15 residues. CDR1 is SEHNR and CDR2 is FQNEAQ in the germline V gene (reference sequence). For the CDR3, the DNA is TGTGCCAGCAGCGCGGGACAGGTTCTAGGGGAGACCCAGTACTTC. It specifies CASSAGQVLGETQYF.

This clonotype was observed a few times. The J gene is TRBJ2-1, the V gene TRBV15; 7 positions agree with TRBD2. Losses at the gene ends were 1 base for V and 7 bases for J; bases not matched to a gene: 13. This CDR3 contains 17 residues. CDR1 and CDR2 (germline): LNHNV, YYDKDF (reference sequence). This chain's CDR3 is CATSRVYGGRTVNEQFF. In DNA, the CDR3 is TGTGCCACCAGCAGAGTTTACGGCGGGAGAACTGTGAATGAGCAGTTCTTC.

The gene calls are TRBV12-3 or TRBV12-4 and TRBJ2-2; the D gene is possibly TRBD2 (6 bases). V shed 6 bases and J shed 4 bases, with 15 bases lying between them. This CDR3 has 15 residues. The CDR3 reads CASSPEGLGTGELFF. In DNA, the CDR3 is TGTGCCAGCAGCCCGGAGGGCCTCGGCACCGGGGAGCTGTTTTTT.

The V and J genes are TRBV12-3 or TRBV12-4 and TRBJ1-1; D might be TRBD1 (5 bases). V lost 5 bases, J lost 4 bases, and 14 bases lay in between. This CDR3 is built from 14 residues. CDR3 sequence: CASSLRGIGTEAFF. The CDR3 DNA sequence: TGTGCCAGCAGTCTTAGGGGTATTGGCACTGAAGCTTTCTTT.

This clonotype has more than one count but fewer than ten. In DNA form, the CDR3 reads TGTGCCAGCAGTCCGACGAGACGCACCGGGGAGCTGTTTTTT. Protein product: CASSPTRRTGELFF. V and J are TRBV6-2 or TRBV6-3 and TRBJ2-2; D unresolved. Per the germline V gene, CDR1 is MNHEY and CDR2 is SVGEGT. The CDR3 consists of 14 residues. Trimming removed 5 bases at V and 4 bases at J, with 11 bases between.

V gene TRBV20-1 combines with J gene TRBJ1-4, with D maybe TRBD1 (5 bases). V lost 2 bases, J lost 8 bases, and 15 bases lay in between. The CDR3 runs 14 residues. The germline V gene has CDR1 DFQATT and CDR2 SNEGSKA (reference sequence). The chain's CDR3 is CSARRSGSGEKLFF. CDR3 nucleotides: TGCAGTGCTAGACGTTCAGGGAGTGGCGAAAAACTGTTTTTT.

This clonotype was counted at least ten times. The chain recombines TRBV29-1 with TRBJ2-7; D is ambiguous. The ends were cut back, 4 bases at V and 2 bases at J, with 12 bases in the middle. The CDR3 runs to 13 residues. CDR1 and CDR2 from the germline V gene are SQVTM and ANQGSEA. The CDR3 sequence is CSVVINRPYEQYF. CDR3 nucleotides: TGCAGCGTTGTGATAAATAGACCCTACGAGCAGTACTTC.